The next 15 T cell receptor beta chains were all read from a single sample in a study of naive and memory T cell subsets. TCR cDNA received a 3' ligated oligonucleotide that carried a UMI. Four PCR rounds used nested alpha and beta constant region primers plus the SP2 primer. TCRdb recomputed calls from the 5' RACE reads with MiXCR, one row per CDR3 protein. The table lists roughly 60,000 distinct CDR3 sequences, approximately 8.5% of them singletons, with 19% in the top ten. These TCRs come from a female donor in good health.

Here the CDR3 reads CAIRDSGTNTGELFF. The CDR3 DNA follows: TGTGCCATCAGAGACAGCGGAACGAACACCGGGGAGCTGTTTTTT. The chain links TRBV6-2 or TRBV6-3 to TRBJ2-2; D tentatively reads TRBD1 or TRBD2 (5 bases each). CDR1 and CDR2 from the germline V gene are MNHEY and SVGEGT. The V end was cut by 10 bases, the J end by 0 bases, with 15 bases between. The CDR3 covers 15 residues.

V usage is TRBV7-9 and J usage is TRBJ2-7; 9 bases are a match to TRBD1. V shed 5 bases and J 1 base; nucleotides not matched to a gene: 6. The CDR3 is 15 amino acids. Looked up from germline, CDR1 is SEHNR and CDR2 is FQNEAQ (reference sequence). The CDR3 loop is CASSRWGQGSYEQYF. The CDR3 DNA follows: TGTGCCAGCAGCAGATGGGGACAGGGTTCCTACGAGCAGTACTTC.

This clonotype has ten or more counts. The chain couples TRBV20-1 to TRBJ2-5; the match to TRBD2 covers 15 bases. The CDR3 totals 17 residues. Germline lookup yields CDR1 DFQATT and CDR2 SNEGSKA (reference sequence). V shed 0 bases and J 2 bases; nucleotides not matched to a gene: 4. In DNA form, the CDR3 reads TGCAGTGCTAGAGATCAGGGACTAGCGGGGGGACAAGAGACCCAGTACTTC. Its protein is CSARDQGLAGGQETQYF.

This sequence joins TRBV5-5 and TRBJ1-2; D possibly corresponds to TRBD1 (5 bases). Germline V CDR1 and CDR2: SGHKS, YYEKEE (reference sequence). There are 13 residues in the CDR3. The V end was cut by 0 bases, the J end by 6 bases, with 9 bases between. The CDR3 sequence: CASSLEWGDGYTF. CDR3 nucleotide sequence: TGTGCCAGCAGCTTGGAGTGGGGCGATGGCTACACCTTC.

This clonotype came up many times. This sequence joins TRBV27 and TRBJ1-1; tentative D call: TRBD1 (5 bases). V was cut by 4 bases and J by 3 bases, with 15 bases left in between. CDR3 length: 15 amino acids. Germline assignment: CDR1 MNHEY and CDR2 SMNVEV (reference sequence). This CDR3 reads CASSSLQEVYTEAFF. The CDR3 DNA reads as TGTGCCAGCAGTTCTTTACAGGAGGTTTACACTGAAGCTTTCTTT.

This chain joins TRBV5-1 and TRBJ2-7, with TRBD2 matching 10 bases. Trimming cost V 2 bases and J 6 bases; bases outside gene matches: 8. CDR1 and CDR2 (germline): SGHRS, YFSETQ. The CDR3 contains 15 residues. The CDR3 nucleotides are TGCGCCAGCAGCTTTTCTAGCGGGAGCAGGGGCGAGCAGTACTTC. Protein: CASSFSSGSRGEQYF.

This clonotype was counted at least ten times. The genes are TRBV28 and TRBJ1-5; D ambiguous. The CDR3 loop spans 15 amino acids. V was trimmed by 7 bases and J by 2 bases, leaving 15 bases between them. From germline, CDR1 is MDHEN and CDR2 SYDVKM. The CDR3 sequence: CASTTSISGNQPQHF. The CDR3, as DNA: TGTGCCAGCACCACTTCAATCTCGGGCAATCAGCCCCAGCATTTT.

This clonotype has a handful of counts. The chain links TRBV20-1 to TRBJ2-5; 11 nucleotides agree with TRBD2. Germline assignment: CDR1 DFQATT and CDR2 SNEGSKA (reference sequence). The junction had 3 bases not matched to a gene; V was cut back by 1 base and J by 2 bases. The length of the CDR3 is 15 residues. CDR3 sequence: CSARVAGGDQETQYF. The CDR3 region has the DNA TGCAGTGCTAGAGTAGCGGGGGGGGATCAAGAGACCCAGTACTTC.

Comment on this clonotype: A much larger clone lies one base from this, so it may be a read error. The V and J genes are TRBV7-8 and TRBJ1-2, with no clear D. Trimming took off 4 bases at V and 8 bases at J, with 14 bases between the two ends. Germline V lookup: CDR1 SGHVS, CDR2 FQNEAQ. The CDR3 covers 13 residues. The CDR3 DNA reads as TGTGCCAGCAGCTCCAGCTGTCGTGGAGGCTACACCTTC. This gives the protein CASSSSCRGGYTF.

J is TRBJ2-7 and V is TRBV28; D is uncertain. V shed 7 bases and J shed 8 bases, with 15 bases lying between them. The CDR3 covers 12 residues. Germline lookup yields CDR1 MDHEN and CDR2 SYDVKM. CDR3 nucleotides: TGTGCCAGCACCACCCCGGCCAGGAAGCAGTACTTC. This sequence encodes CASTTPARKQYF.

The J gene is TRBJ2-3, the V gene TRBV29-1; D remains ambiguous. The germline gives CDR1 SQVTM, CDR2 ANQGSEA. This CDR3 has 10 amino acids. V was clipped by 6 bases and J by 3 bases, with 4 bases between them. CDR3 in DNA: TGCAGCGTAGAGACAGATACGCAGTATTTT. Its protein is CSVETDTQYF.

This clonotype was seen a handful of times. The gene calls are TRBV5-1 and TRBJ2-7; perhaps TRBD1 as D (6 bases). Germline values: CDR1 SGHRS, CDR2 YFSETQ. The CDR3 extends over 12 amino acids. The V end lost 2 bases, the J end lost 10 bases, and 13 bases lay between the germline ends. The CDR3 sequence is CASSLGQGIQYF. CDR3 DNA: TGCGCCAGCAGCTTAGGGCAGGGGATTCAGTACTTC.

This clonotype was seen at least ten times. The chain couples TRBV12-3 or TRBV12-4 to TRBJ1-1; possibly TRBD1 for D (5 bases). V was trimmed by 7 bases and J by 5 bases, leaving 23 bases between them. The CDR3 sequence is 16 residues long. Here the CDR3 DNA reads TGTGCCAGCACCGACCCGGGGGAGGCCGCGGCTACTGAAGCTTTCTTT. Translating it yields CASTDPGEAAATEAFF.

The chain uses TRBV6-1 and TRBJ1-5, with D possibly being TRBD1 (5 bases). The CDR3 is made up of 17 amino acids. Germline V gives CDR1 MNHNS, CDR2 SASEGT. V lost 7 bases and J lost 0, with 19 bases in between. CDR3 region: CASKERLDTYSNQPQHF. CDR3 DNA: TGTGCCAGCAAAGAACGTTTGGACACATATAGCAATCAGCCCCAGCATTTT.

V is TRBV5-1 and J is TRBJ1-5; 12 bases are a match to TRBD1. This CDR3 has 17 residues. Germline trimming cut 4 bases from V and 4 bases from J; bases unmatched to any gene: 9. Germline CDR1 is SGHRS and CDR2 is YFSETQ. CDR3 bases: TGCGCCAGCAGCCCCGCCGGGACAGGGGGCGCGAATCAGCCCCAGCATTTT. It is translated as CASSPAGTGGANQPQHF.